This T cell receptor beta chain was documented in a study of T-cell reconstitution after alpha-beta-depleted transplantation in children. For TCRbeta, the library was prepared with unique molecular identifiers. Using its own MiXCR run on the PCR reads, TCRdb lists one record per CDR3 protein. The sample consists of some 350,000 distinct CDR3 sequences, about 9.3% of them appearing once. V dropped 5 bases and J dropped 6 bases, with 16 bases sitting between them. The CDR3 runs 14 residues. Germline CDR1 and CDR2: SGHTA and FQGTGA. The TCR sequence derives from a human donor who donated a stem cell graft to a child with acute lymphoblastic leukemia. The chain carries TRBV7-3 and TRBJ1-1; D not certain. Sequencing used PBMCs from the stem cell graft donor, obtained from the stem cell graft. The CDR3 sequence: CASSHFHGGAEAFF. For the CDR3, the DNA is TGTGCCAGCAGCCACTTTCATGGAGGTGCTGAAGCTTTCTTT.